This T cell receptor beta chain comes out of a study of shared clonotypes between healthy human individuals. Study context: Per donor, three plates held CD4 naive cells, three held CD4 memory, two held CD8 naive and one held CD8 memory. Findings and caveats of the study: Clonotype sharing across several donors was observed for around 4.5% of naive CD4 clonotypes.

Clones were read by immunoSEQ multiplex PCR, and TCRdb kept only the in-frame ones, dropping some. The repertoire includes roughly 2,000,000 clones, 80% to 95% of them detected once, and around 1.7% sits in the top ten. Remarks on this clone: The antigen is undetermined. Other DNA sequences within the sample encode an identical CDR3.

Trimming removed 0 bases at V and 5 bases at J, with 5 bases between. Germline CDR1 reads SGHRS; CDR2 reads YFSETQ. The CDR3 extends over 12 amino acids. Naive CD8 populations comprised CD45RO-negative cells positively selected for CCR7, excluding terminally differentiated effector memory CD45RA+ cells. This sequence was found in a man aged 18 to 30 in good health. Some clones in this sample may be carry-over from other donors' samples. The J gene is TRBJ1-2, the V gene TRBV5-1; no firm D call. Sequencing was carried out using naive CD8+ T cells from PBMCs. The CDR3 sequence: CASSLGSYGYTF. As DNA, the CDR3 is TGCGCCAGCAGCTTGGGATCATATGGCTACACCTTC. Full variable domain (rest looked up from reference TRBV5-1 and TRBJ1-2): KAGVTQTPRYLIKTRGQQVTLSCSPISGHRSVSWYQQTPGQGLQFLFEYFSETQRNKGNFPGRFSGRQFSNSRSEMNVSTLELGDSALYLCASSLGSYGYTFGSGTRLTVV.